This TCR beta chain emerged from a study of CD8+ T cells in alopecia areata (dated by TCRdb to about 2018). Background for the entire study: Treated patients were enrolled in an open-label pilot trial of oral tofacitinib at 5 to 10 mg twice daily for moderate-to-severe alopecia areata. Patients stayed on tofacitinib for 6 to 18 months and then had 6 months of follow-up off drug so that delayed response and recurrence could be assessed. For the treated patients, the SALT score, which quantifies what percentage of scalp surface area is affected, served as the measure of disease severity. The study used high-throughput TCRbeta sequencing to examine T cell clonal expansion in alopecia areata, in both the C3H/HeJ mouse model and human patients. On the human side, TCRbeta sequencing was run on scalp tissue and on sorted CD4+ and CD8+ peripheral blood T cells from healthy controls and from alopecia areata patients with either patchy or totalis/universalis disease. Biopsies were taken from tofacitinib-treated patients at baseline and at 4 and 24 weeks of treatment, and a later scalp biopsy was taken in several of the tofacitinib-treated patients. Scalp clonality was compared among normal scalp (n=4), patchy alopecia areata scalp (n=8), and alopecia totalis/universalis scalp (n=8). RNA was obtained with the PAXgene miRNA kit for fixed scalp, the miRNeasy kit for PBMCs, and the RNeasy kit for mouse skin. immunoSEQ multiplex PCR using 35 Vbeta forward primers and 13 Jbeta reverse primers was used to amplify TCRbeta CDR3 regions. The research as a whole found: Compared with normal scalp, lesional scalp, particularly in alopecia totalis/universalis, had higher clonality and more expanded CD8+ clones, which suggests antigenic drive. Shared TCR sequences between patients were less evident than in mice, which may be partly attributable to HLA diversity in the patient population. Resident alphabeta T cells in normal human skin are also sequenced, complicating scalp TCR repertoire analysis, unlike mouse skin dominated by gammadelta T cells. Because the treated cohort was small and had just a single nonresponder, larger studies are needed to establish links between baseline CD8+ expansion and response. Many expanded lesional clones were found to persist in scalp and blood during tofacitinib treatment, and relapse after treatment cessation may be partly explained by this persistence. With tofacitinib, both scalp clonality and the number of expanded CD8+ clones among the top 100 scalp clones went down significantly.

The time point label, as the study defines it: about 4 weeks on oral tofacitinib. What the treatment or condition label conveys for this sample: oral pan-JAK inhibitor, 5-10 mg twice daily. From alopecia areata patients, peripheral blood was collected along with lesional scalp punch biopsies. After PBMCs were isolated by density centrifugation and stained for CD3, CD4 and CD8, a FACSAria was used to sort CD4+ and CD8+ T cells. Remarks on this clone: The antigen this receptor binds is unknown. No base-level quality is on record; no much larger clone is a single base apart.

Library prep was done by the immunoSEQ multiplex PCR assay. RNA was extracted from all samples and reverse transcribed into cDNA as template for TCR sequencing. SuperScript III was used to make first-strand cDNA, primed with a 2:1 mix of oligo-dT and random hexamers. A synthetic immune receptor repertoire was used to gauge amplification bias, and whatever bias remained was removed computationally. The study's own analysis went as follows. Raw reads were preprocessed for error removal, and CDR3 was defined according to IMGT conventions as running from the conserved cysteine to phenylalanine. Clonality was computed as 1 minus the Shannon entropy, with the entropy normalized by log2 of the number of productive unique TCRs. Whether scalp clones were CD4 or CD8 was inferred by matching scalp TCRbeta sequences against CD4 and CD8 repertoires sorted from blood. Imported from immuneACCESS, the table was reduced by TCRdb to in-frame sequences with V and J called. These copies leave out some clones; in studies compared against another copy, an unresolved V gene accounts for under half, and the cause of the remainder is not known. Clone size and the V and J calls come from that table; the DNA yielded D and trimming. The sample table shows some 150,000 clones, and around 87% are seen once. The ten top clones hold over 10% of the sample.

CDR1 and CDR2 are read off the germline V gene as SGHVS and FQNEAQ. Spanning cysteine to phenylalanine, the CDR3 consists of 17 amino acids. Of the read, only the CDR3 DNA is kept; its 51 bases are in frame from base 1. V lost 5 bases and J lost 6 bases, and the count of bases not matched to a germline gene is 16. The sequence links TRBV7-8 to TRBJ2-1, with 7 central nucleotides matching TRBD2. The sample was CD8+ T cells sorted from blood, taken at week 4, from a patient treated with tofacitinib. This sequence was found in a human donor with alopecia areata. CDR3 reads: CASSPTSSGGSRNEQFF. The nucleotide sequence reads TGTGCCAGCAGCCCGACATCGTCGGGAGGCTCACGCAATGAGCAGTTCTTC. Reference TRBV7-8 and TRBJ2-1 proteins supply the regions before and after the CDR3; the full variable domain is: GAGVSQSPRYKVAKRGQDVALRCDPISGHVSLFWYQQALGQGPEFLTYFQNEAQLDKSGLPSDRFFAERPEGSVSTLKIQRTQQEDSAVYLCASSPTSSGGSRNEQFFGPGTRLTVL.